These 9 T cell receptor beta chains share one sample of origin, sequenced in a study of control samples from healthy donors and cancer patients (dated by TCRdb to the early 2020s). The method behind the library was the immunoSEQ multiplex PCR assay. What TCRdb holds here is the immuneACCESS table cut down to in-frame rearrangements. Part of the clones is not present; checked against another copy, under half of the missing clones reflect an unresolved V gene, and the others are unexplained. The table for this sample lists some 150,000 clones; about 90% of them were counted only once. Under 9% of the sample is held by the ten biggest clonotypes. Sequenced: blood. These receptors came from a man aged 18 to 29 in good health.

The gene calls are TRBV12-3 or TRBV12-4 and TRBJ1-2; D is ambiguous. V was clipped by 6 bases and J by 8 bases, with 13 bases between them. The CDR3 sequence is 12 residues long. The CDR3, as DNA: TGTGCCAGCAGCACTCCTTTGGGGGGCTACACCTTC. It translates to CASSTPLGGYTF.

The V and J genes are TRBV5-1 and TRBJ1-2, with D unclear. V dropped 0 bases and J dropped 6 bases, with 3 bases sitting between them. Germline V gene lookup returns CDR1 SGHRS and CDR2 YFSETQ. There are 11 residues in the CDR3. In DNA, the CDR3 is TGCGCCAGCAGCTTGGGCAATGGCTACACCTTC. Amino acids: CASSLGNGYTF.

This clone was counted once. The chain is built from TRBV27 and TRBJ1-1; 9 nucleotides agree with TRBD1. Unmatched junction bases numbered 6, after V lost 5 bases and J lost 5 bases. CDR3 length: 14 amino acids. Germline V lookup: CDR1 MNHEY, CDR2 SMNVEV (reference sequence). The DNA for the CDR3 is TGTGCCAGCAGTGTACAGGGGGCGGCGACTGAAGCTTTCTTT. This gives the protein CASSVQGAATEAFF.

This chain links TRBV19 with TRBJ1-1; D remains unclear. The CDR3 has 13 residues. Per the germline V gene, CDR1 is LNHDA and CDR2 is SQIVND (reference sequence). Trimming took off 8 bases at V and 0 bases at J, with 10 bases between the two ends. CDR3 amino acids: CASLGSMNTEAFF. The CDR3 region has the DNA TGTGCCAGTCTGGGGTCCATGAACACTGAAGCTTTCTTT.

This clone was seen at least ten times. CDR3 DNA sequence: TGTGCCAGCAGTGAGTCTGCAGCTAACTATGGCTACACCTTC. Amino acid sequence: CASSESAANYGYTF. The rearrangement uses TRBV6-1 and TRBJ1-2; no firm D call. The CDR3 contains 14 residues. The V gene lost 3 bases and the J gene lost 0 bases, with 8 bases spanning the gap. CDR1 is MNHNS, CDR2 SASEGT, per germline.

V usage is TRBV14 and J usage is TRBJ2-2; D remains unclear. Germline CDR1 and CDR2: SGHDN and FVKESK. This CDR3 comprises 14 residues. V lost 0 bases and J 7 bases, leaving 9 bases between the germline ends. The CDR3 spells CASSQEIVVGELFF. The CDR3 DNA reads as TGTGCCAGCAGCCAAGAAATAGTTGTCGGGGAGCTGTTTTTT.

This chain uses TRBV19 with TRBJ2-1; 7 nucleotides match TRBD1. Germline CDR1 is LNHDA and CDR2 is SQIVND (reference sequence). The CDR3 has 15 amino acids. V gave up 6 bases and J gave up 3 bases; unmatched junction bases: 8. The chain's CDR3 is CASREKQGLYNEQFF. CDR3 in DNA: TGTGCCAGTAGAGAGAAACAGGGGCTCTACAATGAGCAGTTCTTC.

CDR3 in DNA: TGTGCCAGCAGCTTAGCGCTGGGCACCACCGACGAGCAGTACTTC. Translation gives CASSLALGTTDEQYF. The chain is built from TRBV7-9 and TRBJ2-7; the D is unclear. CDR3 length: 15 residues. V was shortened by 0 bases and J by 5 bases, with 14 bases between the two germline ends. CDR1 SEHNR and CDR2 FQNEAQ come from the germline V gene (reference sequence).

This chain's CDR3 is CASNDGQGGQPQHF. The CDR3 DNA reads as TGTGCCAGCAATGACGGACAGGGTGGCCAGCCCCAGCATTTT. The chain couples TRBV5-8 to TRBJ1-5, with TRBD1 identical over 8 bases. Looked up from germline, CDR1 is SGHTS and CDR2 is YDEGEE. The CDR3 extends over 14 amino acids. V shed 6 bases, J shed 7 bases, and the junction held 9 bases outside the gene matches.